The 32 T cell receptor beta chains presented below share a single source sample, sequenced in a study of cytomegalovirus exposure and HLA in healthy donors. This PCR relied on a set of 60 Vbeta primers and 13 Jbeta primers. Clones were read by immunoSEQ multiplex PCR, and TCRdb kept only the in-frame ones, dropping some. The table records 100,000 or so clones, about 85% of them present only once. Source material: PBMCs. These receptors all stem from a man aged 25-40 years in good health and CMV-seronegative.

This chain joins TRBV5-6 and TRBJ2-5, with D perhaps TRBD1 (5 bases). Germline CDR1 reads SGHDT; CDR2 reads YYEEEE. CDR3 length equals 14 residues. The ends were cut back, 5 bases at V and 2 bases at J, with 13 bases in the middle. CDR3 in DNA: TGTGCCAGCAGGACCGGACAAGTTCAAGAGACCCAGTACTTC. Translation: CASRTGQVQETQYF.

The V gene is TRBV10-2, the J gene TRBJ1-1; tentatively, D is TRBD1 (6 bases). V was trimmed by 2 bases and J by 6 bases, leaving 13 bases between them. There are 14 residues in the CDR3. Germline V lookup: CDR1 WSHSY, CDR2 SAAADI. DNA of the CDR3: TGCGCCAGCAGTGAGGAGGGGGGGGGTTCTGAAGCTTTCTTT. This translates into CASSEEGGGSEAFF.

The chain recombines TRBV6-5 with TRBJ1-1; TRBD1 is a possible D gene (6 bases). The CDR3 covers 14 residues. Germline V gene sequence: CDR1 MNHEY, CDR2 SVGAGI. Deletions cut 5 bases from V and 6 bases from J, with 16 bases between. The CDR3 bases are TGTGCCAGCAGTAAAGACAGGTCTCGTTCTGAAGCTTTCTTT. It encodes CASSKDRSRSEAFF.

The chain couples TRBV6-5 to TRBJ2-1; D is perhaps TRBD2 (5 bases). The ends were cut back, 2 bases at V and 9 bases at J, with 5 bases in the middle. The CDR3 totals 11 residues. Germline lookup yields CDR1 MNHEY and CDR2 SVGAGI. The CDR3 DNA reads as TGTGCCAGCAGTTACGGAGGTGAGCAGTTCTTC. Translation: CASSYGGEQFF.

The V gene is TRBV19, the J gene TRBJ2-7; possibly TRBD2 for D (5 bases). Germline V gene lookup returns CDR1 LNHDA and CDR2 SQIVND (reference sequence). The CDR3 is 15 amino acids. With 5 bases removed from V and 2 bases from J, the gap between germline ends came to 16 bases. CDR3 amino acids: CASSPSSLITYEQYF. For the CDR3, the DNA is TGTGCCAGTAGTCCTTCTAGCCTTATAACCTACGAGCAGTACTTC.

This clone has just one count. The chain couples TRBV7-9 to TRBJ2-5, with 8 bases identical to TRBD1. After removal of 5 bases from V and 5 bases from J, the junction contained 7 bases not matched to a gene. This CDR3 has 14 residues. The germline V gene has CDR1 SEHNR and CDR2 FQNEAQ (reference sequence). CDR3 sequence: CASSRRTGSETQYF. The CDR3 DNA sequence: TGTGCCAGCAGCAGACGGACAGGGTCGGAGACCCAGTACTTC. The variable domain in full, with the rest retrieved from reference TRBV7-9 and TRBJ2-5, is DTGVSQNPRHKITKRGQNVTFRCDPISEHNRLYWYRQTLGQGPEFLTYFQNEAQLEKSRLLSDRFSAERPKGSFSTLEIQRTEQGDSAMYLCASSRRTGSETQYFGPGTRLLVL.

The chain has TRBV5-1 and TRBJ2-1; 13 bases map to TRBD2. The CDR3 runs 16 residues. Germline CDR1 and CDR2: SGHRS and YFSETQ. The V gene end was trimmed by 7 bases and the J gene end by 7 bases; junction bases not matched to a gene: 11. This CDR3 is CASSRGGTSGVNEQFF. For the CDR3, the DNA is TGCGCCAGCTCACGAGGGGGGACTAGCGGGGTGAATGAGCAGTTCTTC.

The chain is built from TRBV5-4 and TRBJ1-4, with D unresolved. The CDR3 is 14 residues long. Germline assignment: CDR1 SGHNT and CDR2 YYREEE (reference sequence). V was trimmed by 3 bases and J by 0 bases, leaving 6 bases between them. This CDR3 reads CASSSDATNEKLFF. The DNA of the CDR3 is TGTGCCAGCAGCTCAGATGCAACTAATGAAAAACTGTTTTTT. The variable domain in full, completed from reference TRBV5-4 and TRBJ1-4, reads ETGVTQSPTHLIKTRGQQVTLRCSSQSGHNTVSWYQQALGQGPQFIFQYYREEENGRGNFPPRFSGLQFPNYSSELNVNALELDDSALYLCASSSDATNEKLFFGSGTQLSVL.

The genes are TRBV14 and TRBJ2-7, with D possibly being TRBD2 (6 bases). The CDR3 covers 16 residues. CDR1 and CDR2 from the germline V gene are SGHDN and FVKESK. Between the trimmed V and J ends, which lost 1 base and 1 base, there was a span of 14 bases. CDR3 protein: CASSQAGRRGSYEQYF. CDR3 nucleotides: TGTGCCAGCAGCCAAGCGGGGAGGCGGGGTTCCTACGAGCAGTACTTC. The full variable domain, its missing parts supplied by reference TRBV14 and TRBJ2-7, is EAGVTQFPSHSVIEKGQTVTLRCDPISGHDNLYWYRRVMGKEIKFLLHFVKESKQDESGMPNNRFLAERTGGTYSTLKVQPAELEDSGVYFCASSQAGRRGSYEQYFGPGTRLTVT.

The rearrangement links TRBV18 to TRBJ2-5; TRBD1 is a possible D gene (6 bases). The CDR3 is made up of 15 amino acids. Trimming shortened V by 4 bases and J by 2 bases, and 14 bases separated the two germline ends. CDR1 is KGHSH and CDR2 is LQKENI in the germline V gene. CDR3: CASSQQGSGQETQYF. CDR3 in DNA: TGTGCCAGCTCACAACAGGGCTCTGGGCAAGAGACCCAGTACTTC.

The chain uses TRBV2 and TRBJ1-1; 7 bases align to TRBD1. The ends lost 5 bases at V and 1 base at J; junction bases unmatched: 13. The germline V gene encodes CDR1 SNHLY and CDR2 FYNNEI. This CDR3 contains 17 residues. CDR3 nucleotide sequence: TGTGCCAGCAGTCACCTCTTACAGGGGAGCGGGAACACTGAAGCTTTCTTT. Protein sequence: CASSHLLQGSGNTEAFF. The full variable domain, its missing parts supplied by reference TRBV2 and TRBJ1-1, is EPEVTQTPSHQVTQMGQEVILRCVPISNHLYFYWYRQILGQKVEFLVSFYNNEISEKSEIFDDQFSVERPDGSNFTLKIRSTKLEDSAMYFCASSHLLQGSGNTEAFFGQGTRLTVV.

This chain joins TRBV7-9 and TRBJ1-6, with 7 bases aligning to TRBD1. Germline V lookup: CDR1 SEHNR, CDR2 FQNEAQ (reference sequence). This CDR3 is built from 14 residues. Germline trimming cut 1 base from V and 10 bases from J; bases unmatched to any gene: 4. CDR3 protein: CASSLGDSFSPLHF. The CDR3 DNA follows: TGTGCCAGCAGCTTAGGGGACAGCTTCTCACCCCTCCACTTT.

The V call is TRBV5-1, the J call TRBJ2-1, with TRBD2 matching over 11 bases. CDR3 length: 16 residues. In germline, CDR1 is SGHRS, CDR2 YFSETQ. Trimming removed 0 bases from V and 9 bases from J; junction bases left unmatched: 8. CDR3 sequence reads: CASSLGTSGPKGEQFF. The CDR3 DNA follows: TGCGCCAGCAGCTTGGGGACTAGCGGGCCGAAGGGTGAGCAGTTCTTC.

The CDR3 loop reads CASSFGGTSGSTDTQYF. The CDR3 nucleotides are TGCGCCAGCAGCTTTGGTGGAACCAGCGGGAGCACAGATACGCAGTATTTT. This chain connects TRBV5-1 to TRBJ2-3, with D perhaps TRBD2 (6 bases). The CDR3 covers 17 residues. The V and J ends lost 2 bases and 0 bases respectively, with 16 bases between them. Per the germline V gene, CDR1 is SGHRS and CDR2 is YFSETQ.

The gene calls are TRBV5-1 and TRBJ2-5; unclear D gene. The V end was cut by 2 bases, the J end by 4 bases, with 9 bases between. The CDR3 length is 13 residues. Germline CDR1 is SGHRS and CDR2 is YFSETQ. CDR3 DNA: TGCGCCAGCAGCTTTGGAGAAACAGAGACCCAGTACTTC. Its protein is CASSFGETETQYF.

In its sample, this clone was seen a few times. V usage is TRBV6-6 and J usage is TRBJ1-4; maybe TRBD1 (5 bases). The CDR3 consists of 15 residues. The V end lost 4 bases, the J end lost 8 bases, and 17 bases lay between the germline ends. Germline-derived CDR1 and CDR2 are MNHNY and SVGAGI (reference sequence). The CDR3 nucleotides are TGTGCCAGCAGTTCCCTAGGCAGGGTGGAAGAAAAACTGTTTTTT. It codes for CASSSLGRVEEKLFF.

This clone was picked up a small number of times. V and J are TRBV6-4 and TRBJ2-1, with 8 bases identical to TRBD1. Germline V lookup: CDR1 MRHNA, CDR2 SNTAGT. V lost 3 bases, J lost 3 bases, and 4 bases stayed unmatched. The CDR3 contains 15 residues. The CDR3 region is CASSEGGQGYNEQFF. The CDR3 bases are TGTGCCAGCAGTGAGGGAGGACAGGGCTACAATGAGCAGTTCTTC.

The genes are TRBV30 and TRBJ1-1; TRBD1 matches 7 bases. V lost 8 bases to trimming and J lost 5 bases; unmatched junction nucleotides: 8. The V gene's germline CDR1 is GTSNPN and CDR2 SVGIG (reference sequence). The CDR3 length is 12 residues. The CDR3 coding sequence is TGTGCCAGCCACAGGGGAAGGACTGAAGCTTTCTTT. It translates to CASHRGRTEAFF.

The rearrangement uses TRBV7-2 and TRBJ2-4, with 11 bases fitting TRBD2. CDR3 length: 15 amino acids. Germline V gene lookup returns CDR1 SGHTA and CDR2 FQGNSA. V lost 7 bases to trimming and J lost 3 bases; unmatched junction nucleotides: 5. The CDR3 coding sequence is TGTGCCAGCACCGCCGGGACTAGCGGCAAAAACATTCAGTACTTC. Translated: CASTAGTSGKNIQYF. Complete variable domain (other parts from reference TRBV7-2 and TRBJ2-4): GAGVSQSPSNKVTEKGKDVELRCDPISGHTALYWYRQSLGQGLEFLIYFQGNSAPDKSGLPSDRFSAERTGGSVSTLTIQRTQQEDSAVYLCASTAGTSGKNIQYFGAGTRLSVL.

J is TRBJ1-1 and V is TRBV19; TRBD1 might be the D (5 bases). The CDR3 consists of 13 residues. V lost 3 bases and J 11 bases, leaving 16 bases between the germline ends. CDR1 and CDR2 (germline): LNHDA, SQIVND (reference sequence). The CDR3 bases are TGTGCCAGTAGTATGGATAGCCTCAGACAGGCTTTCTTT. Translating gives CASSMDSLRQAFF.

Written as DNA, the CDR3 is TGCGCCAGCAGTTTTCCTCATCATCCGGCTTTAGGCGGAATCTATCCAGATACGCAGTATTTT. It specifies CASSFPHHPALGGIYPDTQYF. The chain recombines TRBV5-1 with TRBJ2-3; D unresolved. The V gene lost 5 bases and the J gene lost 4 bases, with 35 bases spanning the gap. Per the germline V gene, CDR1 is SGHRS and CDR2 is YFSETQ. The CDR3 spans 21 residues.

The gene calls are TRBV2 and TRBJ1-1; D unresolved. The CDR3 has 15 amino acids. Germline CDR1 is SNHLY and CDR2 is FYNNEI. V lost 3 bases to trimming and J lost 2 bases, with 13 bases between them. This CDR3 is CASSEDEEGNTEAFF. The CDR3 nucleotides read TGTGCCAGCAGTGAGGATGAGGAGGGAAACACTGAAGCTTTCTTT.

The chain couples TRBV7-9 to TRBJ2-5; no definite D call. The CDR3 extends over 13 amino acids. Germline V gene lookup returns CDR1 SEHNR and CDR2 FQNEAQ (reference sequence). V shed 1 base and J shed 4 bases, with 7 bases lying between them. For the CDR3, the DNA is TGTGCCAGCAGCTTAGACACGGGAGAGACCCAGTACTTC. It codes for CASSLDTGETQYF.

This clone was seen only a few times. The chain joins TRBV28 to TRBJ2-7; the match to TRBD1 covers 10 bases. Unmatched junction bases numbered 12, after V lost 7 bases and J lost 6 bases. CDR3 size: 15 residues. Germline V gene data show CDR1 as MDHEN and CDR2 as SYDVKM. In nucleotides, the CDR3 is TGTGCCAGCATGAGGGGGGACAGGGGACAACGCGAGCAGTACTTC. Protein sequence: CASMRGDRGQREQYF.

The chain combines TRBV18 with TRBJ2-2, with 7 bases fitting TRBD1. The CDR3 is 13 residues long. The germline V gene has CDR1 KGHSH and CDR2 LQKENI. The trim removed 3 bases at V and 6 bases at J, leaving 1 base unmatched. CDR3 residues: CASSPTGAGELFF. CDR3 nucleotide sequence: TGTGCCAGCTCACCTACAGGGGCCGGGGAGCTGTTTTTT.

V gene TRBV5-6 combines with J gene TRBJ2-7; D might be TRBD2 (5 bases). Trimming stripped 2 bases from V and 7 bases from J, with 19 bases between. The CDR3 sequence is 15 residues long. In germline, CDR1 is SGHDT, CDR2 YYEEEE. This CDR3 reads CASSFLFPGSGEQYF. The CDR3 DNA is TGTGCCAGCAGCTTCTTATTTCCAGGTTCGGGAGAGCAGTACTTC.

The chain is built from TRBV11-2 and TRBJ1-1, with 9 bases fitting TRBD1. Germline assignment: CDR1 SGHAT and CDR2 FQNNGV. The CDR3 is made up of 14 amino acids. J lost 5 bases, V lost 5 bases, and 6 bases had no gene match. Written as DNA, the CDR3 is TGTGCCAGCAGCCCGACAGGGGGGCGGACTGAAGCTTTCTTT. Its translation: CASSPTGGRTEAFF.

A single count supports this clone. This chain joins TRBV14 and TRBJ1-4, with 7 bases aligning to TRBD1. Germline lookup yields CDR1 SGHDN and CDR2 FVKESK. The length of the CDR3 is 13 residues. The V segment lost 6 bases and the J segment 6 bases; nucleotides outside the gene matches: 4. The CDR3 loop reads CASRGQIDEKLFF. The CDR3 DNA follows: TGTGCCAGCAGGGGACAGATTGATGAAAAACTGTTTTTT.

The rearrangement uses TRBV9 and TRBJ2-7; 9 bases are shared with TRBD1. With 3 bases clipped from V and 1 base from J, the junction kept 5 bases outside the gene matches. Germline lookup yields CDR1 SGDLS and CDR2 YYNGEE. This CDR3 comprises 15 residues. The DNA of the CDR3 is TGTGCCAGCAGCGAATCCGGGACAGGGTCCTACGAGCAGTACTTC. Residues: CASSESGTGSYEQYF.

The gene calls are TRBV25-1 and TRBJ2-7, with TRBD2 as a possible D gene (5 bases). Germline loops: CDR1 MGHDK, CDR2 SYGVNS. V was pared by 1 base and J by 7 bases, with 8 bases between. This CDR3 is built from 12 residues. This CDR3 is CASSESSGEQYF. For the CDR3, the DNA is TGTGCCAGCAGTGAATCATCGGGGGAGCAGTACTTC.

V is TRBV30 and J is TRBJ1-1; tentative D call: TRBD1 (5 bases). This CDR3 comprises 12 residues. Germline-derived CDR1 and CDR2 are GTSNPN and SVGIG (reference sequence). With 4 bases removed from V and 1 base from J, the gap between germline ends came to 7 bases. The DNA for the CDR3 is TGTGCCTGGAATGACAGGAACACTGAAGCTTTCTTT. Its protein is CAWNDRNTEAFF.

V is TRBV7-3 and J is TRBJ1-4, with 9 bases that match TRBD1. The CDR3 is 15 residues long. V lost 5 bases and J lost 3; bases outside the gene matches: 4. The germline gives CDR1 SGHTA, CDR2 FQGTGA. The CDR3 region is CASSRRDRANEKLFF. The CDR3 region has the DNA TGTGCCAGCAGCCGCCGGGACAGGGCTAATGAAAAACTGTTTTTT.